The present T cell receptor (beta chain) was sequenced within a study of Ad26.COV2.S vaccination and SARS-CoV-2 variants. This CDR3 has 16 amino acids. The sample's treatment: some 20 received Ad26.COV2.S at low or high dose, single or two shots; several received placebo; per-sample allocation not given. Vaccine and placebo recipients were sampled on day 63 after the first injection. Some clones are missing from TCRdb's copy, which holds only in-frame ones; the method was immunoSEQ multiplex PCR. Of about 410,000 clones listed, 80% to 95% are singletons. This specimen consisted of peripheral blood, obtained in a trial of Ad26.COV2.S vaccine versus placebo. This clonotype was obtained from a person aged 18-65 years who received the Ad26.COV2.S COVID-19 vaccine or a placebo. The chain couples TRBV21-1 to TRBJ2-7; the tabulated D call, TRBD2, remains unverified against the DNA. TRBV21-1 is designated a pseudogene. For the CDR3, the DNA is TGTGCCAGCAGCAATAGGAGCGCAAATATAACCTACGAGCAGTACTTC. Amino acid sequence: CASSNRSANITYEQYF.